This T cell receptor beta chain emerged from a study of blood T cell repertoires in COVID-19 (TCRdb year 2020). Concerning the study at large: Samples covering the acute and convalescent phases of COVID-19 were provided by collaborators in the United States, Italy and Spain. The material from the prospective study consisted of cDNA or gDNA derived from T cells, B-cell-depleted T cells, or PBMCs. The dataset comprised deeply sampled blood TCRbeta repertoires from subjects exposed to, actively infected with, or recovered from COVID-19. The repertoires were released in a freely available public database intended as a resource for research on the immune response to SARS-CoV-2. Samples came from the ongoing ImmuneRACE study (first 160 participants) plus 1,254 subjects from 6 global collaborators. Nearly every sample came with metadata listing a de-identified subject ID, COVID-19 status, age in years and sex. Where HLA class I and class II types were available, the types were taken from metadata supplied by the sample provider, not from assay-based typing.

Samples from volunteer blood donors who had recovered from COVID-19 were contributed by a second Seattle source. Each collaborating institution followed its own protocols to collect whole blood in K2EDTA tubes. For TCRbeta analysis, collaborators shipped samples as frozen whole blood, isolated PBMCs, or DNA extracted from either of those sample types. TCRbeta CDR3 regions were amplified from genomic DNA by means of the immunoSEQ Assay, a bias-controlled multiplex PCR. The study's processing was this. The number of nucleated cells in each sample was estimated by amplification of reference gene primers within the assay. To quantify the absolute abundance of each unique TCRbeta CDR3 rearrangement, sequence reads were collapsed and filtered. For each sample, productive Simpson clonality was calculated as the square root of Simpson's diversity index across productive rearrangements. TCRdb retrieved this table from immuneACCESS and kept in-frame rearrangements only. Not all clones are present; in checked studies, unresolved V genes account for under half, and no reason is known for the remainder. Clone size and the V and J calls come from that table; the DNA yielded D and trimming. The sample table contains about 330,000 clones; only one count was recorded for about 89% of them. Roughly 6.7% of the sample belongs to the ten largest clones.

The CDR3 contains 15 residues, cysteine and phenylalanine counted. Only CDR3 DNA remains: 45 bases, in frame from the first base. From a lookup of the germline V gene, CDR1 and CDR2 are MNHEY and SVGAGI. Clipping removes 4 bases from V and 6 bases from J, with 6 as the unmatched junction base count. Comment on this clone: No cognate antigen has been identified for it. Within one base of it there is no much larger clone, and no base qualities were kept.

General conclusions and limits of the study: The quantity of clinical and demographic metadata differed by source and by participant and was supplied without curation.

The source of this sequence is a man aged 18-30 years who had recovered from COVID-19. The V gene is TRBV6-5 and the J gene is TRBJ1-5, and TRBD1 matches 10 of the central bases. The sequencing input was peripheral blood. The DNA reads TGTGCCAGCAGTTGGTCGACAGGGGGCGGTCAGCCCCAGCATTTT. This encodes CASSWSTGGGQPQHF.